The rows below give T cell receptor beta chains drawn from one sample of a study of blood T cell repertoires in COVID-19. Measured with immunoSEQ multiplex PCR; TCRdb has only the in-frame clones, and not every one. Among about 30,000 clones listed, roughly 80% were seen once. Sequenced input: peripheral blood. The receptors shown here come from a woman between 65 and 79 years old with acute or convalescent COVID-19. Each CDR3 is given with its conserved first and last residue. Each record gives: clone size, J gene, V gene, D gene, CDR3 DNA, CDR3 protein. The D gene is left open where the match is weak. Rows give clone size only sometimes, using once, few, many, or a class for an expanded clone.

>.|TRBJ1-1|TRBV19|TRBD1
TGTGCCAGTAGTATAGGGACAGGGGGCTCTGAAGATTTCTTT
CASSIGTGGSEDFF
>.|TRBJ2-5|TRBV27|.
TGTGCCAGCAGTCCTCGCTACGTACAGTACCAAGAGACCCAGTACTTC
CASSPRYVQYQETQYF
>.|TRBJ2-1|TRBV18|TRBD2
TGTGCCAGCTCACCAGGCCTAGCGGGAGCCTACAATGAGCAGTTCTTC
CASSPGLAGAYNEQFF
>.|TRBJ2-7|TRBV7-9|.
TGTGCCAGCAGCTCAAGGCTGGACACCTTCTACGAGCAGTACTTC
CASSSRLDTFYEQYF
>.|TRBJ2-5|TRBV28|TRBD2
TGTGCCAGCAGTCCGACTAGCGGGTACCAAGAGACCCAGTACTTC
CASSPTSGYQETQYF
>once|TRBJ1-2|TRBV6-5|TRBD1
TGTGCCAGCAGTACCTCACAGGGGACGGGCTATGGCTACACCTTC
CASSTSQGTGYGYTF
>few|TRBJ1-2|TRBV27|.
TGTGCCAGCAGTTCTTGGGGGCGGGACTATGGCTACACCTTC
CASSSWGRDYGYTF
>.|TRBJ2-7|TRBV27|TRBD2
TGTGCCAGCAGCCAAGGGACTAGCGGGGGCGAGCAGTACTTC
CASSQGTSGGEQYF
>.|TRBJ1-2|TRBV4-3|.
TGCGCCAGCGGGAGGGGCGACTATGGCTACACCTTC
CASGRGDYGYTF
>.|TRBJ2-1|TRBV3-1/TRBV3-2|TRBD1
TGTGCCAGCAGGCGACAGGGTACCCCCTCGGATGAGCAGTTCTTC
CASRRQGTPSDEQFF
>few|TRBJ1-1|TRBV27|.
TGTGCCAGCAGCTTAACAGGGAGTCACACTGAAGCTTTCTTT
CASSLTGSHTEAFF
>.|TRBJ2-7|TRBV6-2/TRBV6-3|TRBD1
TGTGCCAGCAGTGCGGACCGGACAGGGATCGAGTCCTACGAGCAGTACTTC
CASSADRTGIESYEQYF
>.|TRBJ2-7|TRBV6-6|TRBD1
TGTGCCAGCAGTTACGTGGACAGGGGGACCTTGCAGTACTTC
CASSYVDRGTLQYF